Sequencing of this T cell receptor beta chain was carried out in a study of T-cell memory formation after mild COVID-19. Each CDR3 protein gets one entry after TCRdb re-called the 5' RACE reads with MiXCR. Seen here are roughly 150,000 distinct CDR3 sequences, approximately 25% observed once, and the top ten hold around 22%. This clonotype was seen ten or more times. Germline V lookup: CDR1 SEHNR, CDR2 FQNEAQ (reference sequence). Deletions cut 1 base from V and 6 bases from J, with 10 bases between. This CDR3 spans 13 amino acids. The chain joins TRBV7-9 to TRBJ2-7, with D possibly being TRBD2 (5 bases). Sequencing was performed on PBMCs or a T cell subset sorted from them (not recorded which). The sequence came from an adult woman who had mild COVID-19 (a few samples of this study predate the infection). Cell type and time point are not known. The CDR3 region is CASSLDMSGEQYF. For the CDR3, the DNA is TGTGCCAGCAGCTTAGACATGAGCGGCGAGCAGTACTTC.